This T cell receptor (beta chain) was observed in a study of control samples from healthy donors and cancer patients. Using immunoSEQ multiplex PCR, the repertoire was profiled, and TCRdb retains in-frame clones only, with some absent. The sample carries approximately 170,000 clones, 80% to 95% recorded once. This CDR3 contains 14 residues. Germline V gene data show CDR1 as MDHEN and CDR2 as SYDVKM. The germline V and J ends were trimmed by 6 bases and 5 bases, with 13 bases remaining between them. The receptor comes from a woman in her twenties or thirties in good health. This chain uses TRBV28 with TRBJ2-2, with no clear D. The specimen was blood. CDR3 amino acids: CASSLSGYTGELFF. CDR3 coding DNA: TGTGCCAGCAGCCTGTCGGGTTATACCGGGGAGCTGTTTTTT.